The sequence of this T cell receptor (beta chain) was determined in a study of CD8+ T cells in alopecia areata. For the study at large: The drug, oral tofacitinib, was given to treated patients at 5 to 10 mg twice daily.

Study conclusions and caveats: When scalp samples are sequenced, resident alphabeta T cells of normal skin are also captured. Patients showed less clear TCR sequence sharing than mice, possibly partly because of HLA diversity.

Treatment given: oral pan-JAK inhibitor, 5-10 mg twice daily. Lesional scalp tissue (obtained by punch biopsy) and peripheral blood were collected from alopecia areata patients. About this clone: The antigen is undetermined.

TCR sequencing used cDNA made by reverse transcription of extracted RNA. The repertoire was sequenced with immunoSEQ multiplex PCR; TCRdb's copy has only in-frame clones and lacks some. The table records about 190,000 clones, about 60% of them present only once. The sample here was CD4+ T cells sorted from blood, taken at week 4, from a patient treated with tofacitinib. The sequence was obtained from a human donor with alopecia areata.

Here the CDR3 DNA reads TGCAGCGTTGAATTGGTGTCTGGGGCCAACGTCCTGACTTTC. Translating gives CSVELVSGANVLTF. The rearrangement links TRBV29-1 to TRBJ2-6; D gene uncertain. Trimming took 2 bases from V and 1 from J, leaving 6 bases between them. The CDR3 consists of 14 residues. Per the germline V gene, CDR1 is SQVTM and CDR2 is ANQGSEA.